Many counts were recorded for the clone carrying this T cell receptor beta chain. Its specificity is unknown. V was pared by 10 bases and J by 1 base, with 13 bases between. CDR1 LNHDA and CDR2 SQIVND come from the germline V gene (reference sequence). This CDR3 has 14 residues. The sample comes from a study of breast tumors, draining lymph nodes, adjacent tissues. Findings of the study overall: Tumor repertoires ranked between lymph nodes and nontumor tissue in diversity, with V and J gene preferences. That most tumor T cells come from lymph nodes remained unproven. Luminal-like breast cancer showed significantly higher tumor–nontumor repertoire similarity than basal-like.

In TCRdb, the multiplex PCR reads were re-called with MiXCR into one record per CDR3 protein. The sample has about 300,000 distinct CDR3 sequences, 30% seen once. The lymph nodes were axillary draining lymph nodes from breast cancer patients. This chain connects TRBV19 to TRBJ2-2, with a weak D call TRBD1 (6 bases). The receptor was derived from a female donor with breast cancer. Some clones in this sample may be carry-over from other donors' samples. Sequenced sample: axillary lymph node tissue. In DNA, the CDR3 is TGTGCCACCTCCGGGACATTGAACACCGGGGAGCTGTTTTTT. Translating gives CATSGTLNTGELFF.